This TCR beta chain is from a study of T-cell reconstitution after alpha-beta-depleted transplantation in children. Points from the study as a whole: The origin of high day-60 TCRbeta diversity in some patients lay in surviving recipient T cells and thymic progenitors. It was reported that alpha-beta T cells came from several hundred expanded graft clones (about two months after transplant). After one year, T-cell counts and TCRbeta diversity mostly came from new T cells.

The ends lost 0 bases at V and 6 bases at J; junction bases unmatched: 4. From germline, CDR1 is LGHNT and CDR2 FRNRAP. The CDR3 contains 17 residues. This clonotype was seen more than once but under ten times. The antigen remains undetermined. The library targeted TCRbeta and was prepared with unique molecular identifiers. TCRdb used MiXCR to reprocess the PCR reads, holding one entry per CDR3 protein. Among almost 250,000 distinct CDR3 sequences listed, over 20% were seen once. The source material was PBMCs, sampled before TCRalphabeta/CD19-depleted stem cell transplant. The chain uses TRBV12-5 and TRBJ2-2; TRBD2 agrees at 13 bases. This sequence was found in a girl aged 2 to 9 with Fanconi anemia, due to receive a stem cell transplant. The CDR3 protein is CASGLVLLAGGPGELFF. The CDR3 coding sequence is TGTGCTAGTGGTTTGGTATTACTAGCGGGAGGGCCCGGGGAGCTGTTTTTT.